The 10 T cell receptor beta chains given below trace back to one sample, sequenced in a study of radiotherapy plus CTLA-4 blockade in lung cancer. Sequencing was performed with immunoSEQ multiplex PCR; in TCRdb, only in-frame clones are kept and a portion is missing. The table shows roughly 120,000 clones, with roughly 77% occurring only once. The material was peripheral blood, obtained from a patient treated with radiotherapy plus ipilimumab. The receptors were gathered from a human donor with non-small cell lung cancer that progressed on radiotherapy plus ipilimumab. Some clones in this sample may be carry-over from other donors' samples.

The rearrangement links TRBV7-2 to TRBJ2-7; D gene uncertain. The germline V gene encodes CDR1 SGHTA and CDR2 FQGNSA. V was shortened by 5 bases and J by 0 bases, with 14 bases between the two germline ends. This CDR3 comprises 15 residues. CDR3 sequence reads: CASSRLLRHSYEQYF. DNA of the CDR3: TGTGCCAGCAGCCGCTTGTTGCGCCACTCCTACGAGCAGTACTTC.

V gene TRBV5-6 combines with J gene TRBJ2-3; 10 bases map to TRBD2. V shed 4 bases and J 1 base; nucleotides not matched to a gene: 6. The CDR3 has 16 amino acids. In germline, CDR1 is SGHDT, CDR2 YYEEEE. The CDR3 here is CASSPVAGGGTDTQYF. CDR3 bases: TGTGCCAGCAGCCCTGTAGCGGGGGGAGGCACAGATACGCAGTATTTT.

This chain connects TRBV19 to TRBJ2-5, with TRBD2 as a possible D gene (6 bases). The V gene lost 5 bases and the J gene lost 7 bases, with 17 bases spanning the gap. Germline assignment: CDR1 LNHDA and CDR2 SQIVND (reference sequence). This CDR3 is 14 amino acids long. The CDR3 sequence: CASSAGLRFPTQYF. Written as DNA, the CDR3 is TGTGCCAGTAGTGCGGGACTGCGTTTCCCGACCCAGTACTTC.

The chain couples TRBV7-6 to TRBJ1-3; D perhaps matches TRBD1 (5 bases). The germline V gene encodes CDR1 SGHVS and CDR2 FNYEAQ. The CDR3 consists of 16 residues. V was shortened by 2 bases and J by 2 bases, with 13 bases between the two germline ends. CDR3 amino acids: CASSLMGGYAGNTIYF. CDR3 DNA: TGTGCCAGCAGCTTAATGGGGGGGTATGCTGGAAACACCATATATTTT. Combining the CDR3 with reference TRBV7-6 and TRBJ1-3 gives the whole variable domain GAGVSQSPRYKVTKRGQDVALRCDPISGHVSLYWYRQALGQGPEFLTYFNYEAQQDKSGLPNDRFSAERPEGSISTLTIQRTEQRDSAMYRCASSLMGGYAGNTIYFGEGSWLTVV.

The rearrangement joins TRBV6-1 to TRBJ1-1; maybe TRBD1 (6 bases). CDR3 length equals 12 residues. V was cut by 9 bases and J by 5 bases, with 13 bases left in between. Looked up from germline, CDR1 is MNHNS and CDR2 is SASEGT. As DNA, the CDR3 is TGTGCCAGTAAACAGGGTCCTACTGAAGCTTTCTTT. Translated: CASKQGPTEAFF.

The chain has TRBV4-1 and TRBJ1-5; D is uncertain. Germline V lookup: CDR1 MGHRA, CDR2 YSYEKL. The length of the CDR3 is 14 residues. V was cut by 1 base and J by 5 bases, with 9 bases left in between. This chain's CDR3 is CASSQGTEDQPQHF. In DNA form, the CDR3 reads TGCGCCAGCAGCCAAGGAACGGAGGATCAGCCCCAGCATTTT.

Remarks on this clone: Other nucleotide sequences from this sample produce the same CDR3. The rearrangement uses TRBV5-1 and TRBJ1-1; D unclear. With 3 bases removed from V and 4 bases from J, the gap between germline ends came to 13 bases. Germline V gene lookup returns CDR1 SGHRS and CDR2 YFSETQ. The CDR3 is 14 amino acids. CDR3 sequence reads: CASSSQGGSTEAFF. In DNA, the CDR3 is TGCGCCAGCAGCTCCCAAGGTGGTTCCACTGAAGCTTTCTTT.

This chain connects TRBV7-2 to TRBJ2-3; 7 nucleotides align to TRBD2. V trimming: 0 bases; J trimming: 4 bases; junction bases outside the gene matches: 7. CDR3 size: 16 residues. Germline CDR1 SGHTA, CDR2 FQGNSA. The DNA of the CDR3 is TGTGCCAGCAGCTTAGCAAGCGGGGCCGCACCAGATACGCAGTATTTT. Its protein is CASSLASGAAPDTQYF.

The gene calls are TRBV7-9 and TRBJ1-1; D gene unclear. V lost 4 bases and J lost 4, with 16 bases in between. The CDR3 contains 15 residues. CDR1 is SEHNR, CDR2 FQNEAQ, per germline (reference sequence). The CDR3 sequence: CASSSSGLAGTEAFF. DNA for the CDR3: TGTGCCAGCAGCTCCTCCGGGCTGGCAGGCACTGAAGCTTTCTTT.

This clone has a handful of counts. The CDR3 DNA reads as TGTGCCAGTAGGGGCCTTAGGTATTCACCCCTCCACTTT. Translated: CASRGLRYSPLHF. The chain couples TRBV19 to TRBJ1-6; D not certain. The CDR3 loop spans 13 amino acids. Germline CDR1 LNHDA, CDR2 SQIVND (reference sequence). Trimming stripped 6 bases from V and 8 bases from J, with 11 bases between.